The T cell receptor (beta chain) described here comes from a study of control samples from healthy donors and cancer patients. This clone was picked up one time. From germline, CDR1 is GTSNPN and CDR2 SVGIG (reference sequence). There are 14 residues in the CDR3. Trimming cost V 1 base and J 4 bases; bases outside gene matches: 4. Assay used: immunoSEQ multiplex PCR; TCRdb lists only in-frame clones, some missing. The data contain about 190,000 clones, roughly 93% of them seen just once; the ten biggest clones take up more than 1.2%. This receptor was obtained from a young man in good health. The sample consisted of blood. This chain connects TRBV30 to TRBJ2-7, with 10 bases fitting TRBD1. The CDR3 sequence: CAWSAGQGIYEQYF. The CDR3 DNA follows: TGTGCCTGGAGTGCGGGACAGGGGATTTACGAGCAGTACTTC.